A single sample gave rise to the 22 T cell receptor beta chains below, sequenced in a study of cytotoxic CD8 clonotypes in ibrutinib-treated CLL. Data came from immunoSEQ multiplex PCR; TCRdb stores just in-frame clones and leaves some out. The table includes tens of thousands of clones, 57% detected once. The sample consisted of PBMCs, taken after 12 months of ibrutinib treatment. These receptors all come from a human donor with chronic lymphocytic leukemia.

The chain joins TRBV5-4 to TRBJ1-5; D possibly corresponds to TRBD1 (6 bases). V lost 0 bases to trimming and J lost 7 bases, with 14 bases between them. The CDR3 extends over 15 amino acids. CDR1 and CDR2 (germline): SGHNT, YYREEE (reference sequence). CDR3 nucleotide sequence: TGTGCCAGCAGCTTGGCGGGTCAGGGGATCCAGCCCCAGCATTTT. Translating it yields CASSLAGQGIQPQHF.

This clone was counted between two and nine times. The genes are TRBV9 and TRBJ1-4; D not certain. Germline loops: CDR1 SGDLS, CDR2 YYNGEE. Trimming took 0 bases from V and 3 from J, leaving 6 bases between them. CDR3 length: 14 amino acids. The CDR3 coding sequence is TGTGCCAGCAGCGTAGGATACTCTAATGAAAAACTGTTTTTT. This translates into CASSVGYSNEKLFF.

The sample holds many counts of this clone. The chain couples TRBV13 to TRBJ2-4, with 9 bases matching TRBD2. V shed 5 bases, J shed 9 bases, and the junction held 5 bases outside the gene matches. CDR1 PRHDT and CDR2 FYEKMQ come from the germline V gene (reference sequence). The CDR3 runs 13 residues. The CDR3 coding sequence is TGTGCCAGCAGCCGAGTGCGGGAGGGCATTCAGTACTTC. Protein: CASSRVREGIQYF.

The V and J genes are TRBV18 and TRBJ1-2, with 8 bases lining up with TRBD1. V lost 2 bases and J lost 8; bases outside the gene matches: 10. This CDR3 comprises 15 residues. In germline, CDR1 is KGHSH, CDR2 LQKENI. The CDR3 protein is CASSPSGTGGVGYTF. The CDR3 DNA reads TGTGCCAGCTCACCATCCGGGACAGGAGGGGTCGGCTACACCTTC. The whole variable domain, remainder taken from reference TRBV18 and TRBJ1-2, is NAGVMQNPRHLVRRRGQEARLRCSPMKGHSHVYWYRQLPEEGLKFMVYLQKENIIDESGMPKERFSAEFPKEGPSILRIQQVVRGDSAAYFCASSPSGTGGVGYTFGSGTRLTVV.

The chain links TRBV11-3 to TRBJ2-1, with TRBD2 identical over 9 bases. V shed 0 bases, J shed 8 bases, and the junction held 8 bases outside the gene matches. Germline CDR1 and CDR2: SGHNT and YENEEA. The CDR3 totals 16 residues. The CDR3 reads CASSLERTSGFDEQFF. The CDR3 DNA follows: TGTGCCAGCAGCTTAGAGCGTACTAGCGGGTTCGATGAGCAGTTCTTC.

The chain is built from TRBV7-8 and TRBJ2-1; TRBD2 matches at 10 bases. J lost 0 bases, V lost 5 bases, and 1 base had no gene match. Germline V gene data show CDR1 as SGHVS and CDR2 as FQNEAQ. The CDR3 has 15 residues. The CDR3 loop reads CASSERGGSYNEQFF. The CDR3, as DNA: TGTGCCAGCAGCGAGCGGGGGGGCTCCTACAATGAGCAGTTCTTC.

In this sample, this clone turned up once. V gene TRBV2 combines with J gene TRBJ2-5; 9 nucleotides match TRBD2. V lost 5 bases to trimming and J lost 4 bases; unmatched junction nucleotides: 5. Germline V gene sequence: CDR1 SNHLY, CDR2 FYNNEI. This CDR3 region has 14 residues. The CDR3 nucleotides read TGTGCCAGCAGTCCCGCGGGAGGGAGAGAGACCCAGTACTTC. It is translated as CASSPAGGRETQYF.

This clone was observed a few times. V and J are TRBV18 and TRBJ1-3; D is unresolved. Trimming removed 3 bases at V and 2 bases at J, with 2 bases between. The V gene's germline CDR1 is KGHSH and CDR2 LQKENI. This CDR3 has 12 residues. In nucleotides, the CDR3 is TGTGCCAGCTCACCCACTGGAAACACCATATATTTT. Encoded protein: CASSPTGNTIYF.

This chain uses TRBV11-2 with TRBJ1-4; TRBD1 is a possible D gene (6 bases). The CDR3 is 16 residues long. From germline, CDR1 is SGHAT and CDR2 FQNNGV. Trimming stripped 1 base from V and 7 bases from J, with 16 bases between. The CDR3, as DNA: TGTGCCAGCAGCTTAGGACAGGATCCGAGATTTGAAAAACTGTTTTTT. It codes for CASSLGQDPRFEKLFF. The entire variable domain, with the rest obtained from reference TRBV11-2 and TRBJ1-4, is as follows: EAGVAQSPRYKIIEKRQSVAFWCNPISGHATLYWYQQILGQGPKLLIQFQNNGVVDDSQLPKDRFSAERLKGVDSTLKIQPAKLEDSAVYLCASSLGQDPRFEKLFFGSGTQLSVL.

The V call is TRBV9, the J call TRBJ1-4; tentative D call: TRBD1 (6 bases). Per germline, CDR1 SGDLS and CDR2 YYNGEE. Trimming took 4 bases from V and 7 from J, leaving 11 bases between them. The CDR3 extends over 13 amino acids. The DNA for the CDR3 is TGTGCCAGCAGCTCAGGGGCGGGTGAAAAACTGTTTTTT. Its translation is CASSSGAGEKLFF.

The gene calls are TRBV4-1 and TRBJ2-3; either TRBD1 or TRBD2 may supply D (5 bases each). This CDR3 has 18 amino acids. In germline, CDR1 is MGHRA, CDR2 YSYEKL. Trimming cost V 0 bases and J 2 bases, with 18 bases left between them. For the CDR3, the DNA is TGCGCCAGCAGCCAAGACCCCGGCAGCGGAGGACACACAGATACGCAGTATTTT. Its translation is CASSQDPGSGGHTDTQYF.

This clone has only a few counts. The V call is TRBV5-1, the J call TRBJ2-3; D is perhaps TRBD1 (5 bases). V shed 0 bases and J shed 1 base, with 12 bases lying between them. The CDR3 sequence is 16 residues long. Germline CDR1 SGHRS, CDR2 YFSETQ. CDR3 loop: CASSLEQVFGTDTQYF. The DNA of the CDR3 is TGCGCCAGCAGCTTGGAACAGGTTTTTGGCACAGATACGCAGTATTTT. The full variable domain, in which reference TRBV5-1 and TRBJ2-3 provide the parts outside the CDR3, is KAGVTQTPRYLIKTRGQQVTLSCSPISGHRSVSWYQQTPGQGLQFLFEYFSETQRNKGNFPGRFSGRQFSNSRSEMNVSTLELGDSALYLCASSLEQVFGTDTQYFGPGTRLTVL.

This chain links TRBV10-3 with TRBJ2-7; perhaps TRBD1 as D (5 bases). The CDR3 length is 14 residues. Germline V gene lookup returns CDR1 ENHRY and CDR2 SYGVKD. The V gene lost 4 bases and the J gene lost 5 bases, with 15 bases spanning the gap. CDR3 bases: TGTGCCATCAGTGGCCGGCAGGGTAGTGACGAGCAGTACTTC. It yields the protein CAISGRQGSDEQYF.

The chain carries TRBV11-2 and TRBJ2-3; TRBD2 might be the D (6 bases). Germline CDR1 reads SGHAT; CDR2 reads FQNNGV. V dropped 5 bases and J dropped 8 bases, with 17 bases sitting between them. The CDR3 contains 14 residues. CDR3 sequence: CASSRLTSSATQYF. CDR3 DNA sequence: TGTGCCAGCAGCCGTTTAACTAGCTCAGCTACGCAGTATTTT.

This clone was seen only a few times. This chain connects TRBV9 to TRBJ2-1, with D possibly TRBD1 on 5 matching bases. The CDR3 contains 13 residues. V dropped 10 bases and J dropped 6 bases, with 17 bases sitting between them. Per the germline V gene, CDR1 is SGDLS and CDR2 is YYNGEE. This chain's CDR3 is CAAKKGQLNEQFF. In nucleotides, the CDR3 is TGTGCCGCGAAAAAGGGGCAACTCAATGAGCAGTTCTTC.

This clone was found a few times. CDR3: CASSPSGGAVGEQYV. The CDR3 coding sequence is TGTGCCAGCAGCCCGAGCGGGGGAGCGGTGGGGGAGCAGTACGTC. The gene calls are TRBV5-6 and TRBJ2-7, with 8 bases matching TRBD2. The V gene end was trimmed by 4 bases and the J gene end by 7 bases; junction bases not matched to a gene: 13. The CDR3 totals 15 residues. Germline V gene lookup returns CDR1 SGHDT and CDR2 YYEEEE.

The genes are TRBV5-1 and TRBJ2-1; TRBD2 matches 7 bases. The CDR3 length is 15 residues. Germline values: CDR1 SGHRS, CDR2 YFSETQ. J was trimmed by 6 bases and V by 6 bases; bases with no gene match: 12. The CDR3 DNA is TGCGCCAGCACCTCTGCGGGAGCCAGGGTCAATGAGCAGTTCTTC. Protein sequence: CASTSAGARVNEQFF.

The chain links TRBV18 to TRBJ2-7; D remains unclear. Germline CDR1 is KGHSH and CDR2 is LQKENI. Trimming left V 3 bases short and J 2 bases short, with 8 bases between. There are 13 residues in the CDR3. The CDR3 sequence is CASSPSTAYEQYV. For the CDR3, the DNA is TGTGCCAGCTCACCGTCAACAGCCTACGAGCAGTACGTC.

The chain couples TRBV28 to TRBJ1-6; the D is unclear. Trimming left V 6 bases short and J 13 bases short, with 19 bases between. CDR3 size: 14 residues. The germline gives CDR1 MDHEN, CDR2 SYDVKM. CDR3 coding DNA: TGTGCCAGCAGCCACCCTCGGTGGGGAACCCCCCTCCACTTT. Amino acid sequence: CASSHPRWGTPLHF.

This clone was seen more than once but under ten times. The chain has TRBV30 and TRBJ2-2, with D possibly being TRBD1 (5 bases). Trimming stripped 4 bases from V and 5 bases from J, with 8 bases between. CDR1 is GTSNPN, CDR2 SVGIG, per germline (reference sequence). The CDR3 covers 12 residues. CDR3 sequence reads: CAWTPGTGELFF. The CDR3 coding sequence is TGTGCCTGGACCCCAGGGACCGGGGAGCTGTTTTTT.

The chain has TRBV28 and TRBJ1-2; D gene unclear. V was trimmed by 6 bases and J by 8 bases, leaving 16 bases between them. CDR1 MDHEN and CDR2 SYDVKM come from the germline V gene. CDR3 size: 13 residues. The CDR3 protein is CASSLASTRGYTF. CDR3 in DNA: TGTGCCAGCAGCCTGGCGTCCACTAGGGGCTACACCTTC.

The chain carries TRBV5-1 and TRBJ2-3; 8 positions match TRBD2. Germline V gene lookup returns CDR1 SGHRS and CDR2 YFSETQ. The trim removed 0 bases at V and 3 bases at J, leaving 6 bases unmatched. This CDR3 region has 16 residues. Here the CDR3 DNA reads TGCGCCAGCAGCTTGGGCAGGGCGGGAGGAACAGATACGCAGTATTTT. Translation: CASSLGRAGGTDTQYF.